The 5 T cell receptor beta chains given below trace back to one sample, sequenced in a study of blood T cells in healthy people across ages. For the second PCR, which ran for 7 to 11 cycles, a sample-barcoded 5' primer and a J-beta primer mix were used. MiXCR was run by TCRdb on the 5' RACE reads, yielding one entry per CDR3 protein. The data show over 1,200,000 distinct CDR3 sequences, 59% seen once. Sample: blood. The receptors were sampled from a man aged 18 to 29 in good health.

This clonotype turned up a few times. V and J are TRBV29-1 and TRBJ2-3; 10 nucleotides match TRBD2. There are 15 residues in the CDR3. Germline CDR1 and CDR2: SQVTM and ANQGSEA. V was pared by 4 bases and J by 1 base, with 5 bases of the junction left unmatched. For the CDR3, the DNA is TGCAGCGTTGTTGCTAGCGGGAGAGGCACAGATACGCAGTATTTT. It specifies CSVVASGRGTDTQYF.

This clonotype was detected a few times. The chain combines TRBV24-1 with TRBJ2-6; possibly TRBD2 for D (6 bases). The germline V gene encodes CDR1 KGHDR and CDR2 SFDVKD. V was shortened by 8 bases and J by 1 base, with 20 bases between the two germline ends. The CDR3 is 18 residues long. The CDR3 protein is CATNYSGGFYSGANVLTF. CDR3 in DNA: TGTGCCACCAATTATAGCGGAGGCTTTTATTCTGGGGCCAACGTCCTGACTTTC.

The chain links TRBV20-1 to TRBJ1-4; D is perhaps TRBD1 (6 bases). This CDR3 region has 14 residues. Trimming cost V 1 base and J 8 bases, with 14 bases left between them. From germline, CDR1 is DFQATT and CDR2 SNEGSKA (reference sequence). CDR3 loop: CSARVTGTREKLFF. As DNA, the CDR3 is TGCAGTGCTAGAGTTACAGGGACGCGCGAAAAACTGTTTTTT.

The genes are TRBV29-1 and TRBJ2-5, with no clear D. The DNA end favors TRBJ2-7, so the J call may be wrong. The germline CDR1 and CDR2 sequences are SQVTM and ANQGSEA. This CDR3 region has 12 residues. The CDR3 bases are TGCAGCGTTGAAGGGACGGCGCTCGAGCAGTACTTC. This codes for CSVEGTALEQYF.

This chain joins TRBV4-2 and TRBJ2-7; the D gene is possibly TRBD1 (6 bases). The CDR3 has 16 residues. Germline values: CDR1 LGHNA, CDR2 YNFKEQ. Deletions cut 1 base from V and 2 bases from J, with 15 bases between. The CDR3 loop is CASSQARLGQTYEQYF. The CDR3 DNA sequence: TGTGCCAGCAGCCAAGCTCGCTTAGGACAGACCTACGAGCAGTACTTC.